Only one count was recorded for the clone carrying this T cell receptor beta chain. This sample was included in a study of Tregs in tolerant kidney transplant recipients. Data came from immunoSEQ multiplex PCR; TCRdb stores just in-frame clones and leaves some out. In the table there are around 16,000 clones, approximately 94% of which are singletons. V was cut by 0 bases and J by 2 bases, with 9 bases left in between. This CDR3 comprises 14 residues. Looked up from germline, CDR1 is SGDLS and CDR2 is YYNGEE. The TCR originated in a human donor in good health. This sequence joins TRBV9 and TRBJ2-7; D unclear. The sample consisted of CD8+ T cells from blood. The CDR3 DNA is TGTGCCAGCAGCGTAGATCCGGATACCTACGAGCAGTACTTC. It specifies CASSVDPDTYEQYF.